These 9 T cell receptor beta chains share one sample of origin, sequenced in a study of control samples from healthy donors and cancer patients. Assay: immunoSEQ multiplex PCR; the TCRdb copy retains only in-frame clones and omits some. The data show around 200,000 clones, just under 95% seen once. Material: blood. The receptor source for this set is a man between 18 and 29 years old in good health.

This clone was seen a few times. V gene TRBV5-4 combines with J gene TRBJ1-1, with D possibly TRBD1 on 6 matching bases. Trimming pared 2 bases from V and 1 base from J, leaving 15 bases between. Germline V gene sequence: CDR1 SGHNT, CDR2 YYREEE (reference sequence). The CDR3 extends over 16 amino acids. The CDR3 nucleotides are TGTGCCAGCAGCTTTTACAGGGCAGTTGGGAACACTGAAGCTTTCTTT. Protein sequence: CASSFYRAVGNTEAFF.

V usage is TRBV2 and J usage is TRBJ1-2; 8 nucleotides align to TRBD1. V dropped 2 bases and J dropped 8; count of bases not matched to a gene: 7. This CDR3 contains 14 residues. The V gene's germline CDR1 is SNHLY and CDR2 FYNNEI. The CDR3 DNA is TGTGCCAGCAGTGAATCAGGGACAGGAGGAGGCTACACCTTC. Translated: CASSESGTGGGYTF.

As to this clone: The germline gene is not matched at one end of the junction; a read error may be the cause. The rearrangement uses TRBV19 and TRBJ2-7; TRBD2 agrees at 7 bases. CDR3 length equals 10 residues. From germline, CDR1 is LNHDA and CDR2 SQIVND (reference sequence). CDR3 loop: CAGKGNGGWF. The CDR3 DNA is TGTGCCGGAAAAGGTAACGGGGGGTGGTTC.

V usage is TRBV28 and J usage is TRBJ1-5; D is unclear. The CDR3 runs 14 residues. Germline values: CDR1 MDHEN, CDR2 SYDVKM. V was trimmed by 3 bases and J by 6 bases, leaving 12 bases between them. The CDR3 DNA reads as TGTGCCAGCAGTTTCGTAGGGAATGGTCAGCCCCAGCATTTT. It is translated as CASSFVGNGQPQHF.

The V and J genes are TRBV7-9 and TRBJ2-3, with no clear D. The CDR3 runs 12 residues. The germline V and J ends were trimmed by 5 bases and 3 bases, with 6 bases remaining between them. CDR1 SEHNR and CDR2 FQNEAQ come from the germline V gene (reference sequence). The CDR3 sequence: CASSRLTDTQYF. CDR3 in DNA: TGTGCCAGCAGCCGCCTAACAGATACGCAGTATTTT.

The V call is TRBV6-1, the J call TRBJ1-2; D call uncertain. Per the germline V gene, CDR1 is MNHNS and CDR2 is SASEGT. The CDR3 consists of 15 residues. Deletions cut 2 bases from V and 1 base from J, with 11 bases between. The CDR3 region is CASSESPANNYGYTF. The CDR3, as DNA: TGTGCCAGCAGTGAAAGTCCGGCGAATAACTATGGCTACACCTTC.

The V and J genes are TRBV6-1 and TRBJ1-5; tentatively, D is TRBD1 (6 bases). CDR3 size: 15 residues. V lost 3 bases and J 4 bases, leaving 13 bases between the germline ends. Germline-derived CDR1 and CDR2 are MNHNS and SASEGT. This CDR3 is CASSDPDRLNQPQHF. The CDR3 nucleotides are TGTGCCAGCAGTGATCCCGACAGGCTTAATCAGCCCCAGCATTTT.

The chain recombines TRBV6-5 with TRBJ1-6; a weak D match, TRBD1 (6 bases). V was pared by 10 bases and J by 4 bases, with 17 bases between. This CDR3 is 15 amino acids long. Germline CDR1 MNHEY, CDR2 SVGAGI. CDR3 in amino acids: CATVVRTEYNSPLHF. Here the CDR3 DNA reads TGTGCCACCGTCGTTAGGACAGAGTATAATTCACCCCTCCACTTT.

The CDR3 sequence is CASRREGTYNSPLHF. The DNA for the CDR3 is TGTGCCAGCAGACGTGAGGGGACCTATAATTCACCCCTCCACTTT. The V and J genes are TRBV27 and TRBJ1-6; the D gene is possibly TRBD1 (5 bases). CDR1 is MNHEY, CDR2 SMNVEV, per germline (reference sequence). Trimming stripped 6 bases from V and 2 bases from J, with 11 bases between. CDR3 length equals 15 residues.